A selection of T cell receptor beta chains follows, all from one sample in a study of blood T cell repertoires in COVID-19. Sequenced by immunoSEQ multiplex PCR; TCRdb stores in-frame clones only, minus some. The table lists 400,000 to 500,000 clones, around nine tenths of them singletons. Sample: PBMCs or T cells enriched from blood (not recorded which). These receptors were obtained from a woman under 30 who had been exposed to COVID-19. CDR3s include the opening cysteine and the closing phenylalanine or tryptophan. A D gene is named only where the DNA matches it firmly. A clone size is listed for some rows: how often the clone was seen (once, few, many), or a class if it is expanded.

d_gene	j_gene	abundance	v_gene	CDR3nt	CDR3aa
TRBD1	TRBJ1-2	.	TRBV9	TGTGCCAGCAGCGTAGTTGGACAGGGCCATGGCTACACCTTC	CASSVVGQGHGYTF
.	TRBJ1-6	.	TRBV6-5	TGTGCCAGCAGTTACTCGACCAGGGTGGATTCACCCCTCCACTTT	CASSYSTRVDSPLHF
.	TRBJ2-2	.	TRBV24-1	TGTGCCACCAGCATCAGCAGGGCGTCGAACACCGGGGAGCTGTTTTTT	CATSISRASNTGELFF
TRBD1	TRBJ2-1	.	TRBV10-2	TGCGCCAGCGGTACAGGGGTCCCAGGACATGAGCAGTTCTTC	CASGTGVPGHEQFF
.	TRBJ2-4	few	TRBV4-3	TGCGCCAGCAGCCAAGAGGCTACAGGGATAGCCAAAAACATTCAGTACTTC	CASSQEATGIAKNIQYF
.	TRBJ1-3	.	TRBV7-2	TGTGCCAGCAGCTCCGACAGGCACTCTGGAAACACCATATATTTT	CASSSDRHSGNTIYF
.	TRBJ1-1	.	TRBV6-5	TGTGCCAGCAGTTCTGCGGACCTGGGGGCTAGAGCTTTCTTT	CASSSADLGARAFF
.	TRBJ2-5	.	TRBV6-2/TRBV6-3	TGTGCCAGCAGTTACCCCATGTGGGGAGTACAAGAGACCCAGTACTTC	CASSYPMWGVQETQYF
TRBD1	TRBJ1-1	.	TRBV20-1	TGCAGTGCTAGTGAGGGGGCGGAAAACACTGAAGCTTTCTTT	CSASEGAENTEAFF
.	TRBJ2-3	.	TRBV24-1	TGTGCCACCAGGGACACGTATACGCAGTATTTT	CATRDTYTQYF
TRBD1	TRBJ1-3	once	TRBV5-1	TGCGCCAGCAGCTTATCCGGGACAGGGAGCTCTGGAAACACCATATATTTT	CASSLSGTGSSGNTIYF
TRBD2	TRBJ2-1	.	TRBV3-1/TRBV3-2	TGTGCCAGCAGCCAAGAGGTCCCTCTGGGACGGGAGGGCCCCAATGAGCAGTTCTTC	CASSQEVPLGREGPNEQFF
.	TRBJ1-4	.	TRBV5-1	TGCGCCAGCAGCTTGGGTATGACTAATGAAAAACTGTTTTTT	CASSLGMTNEKLFF
TRBD1	TRBJ1-6	.	TRBV7-8	TGTGCCAGCACCGAACAGGGGGCAAATAATTCACCCCTCCACTTT	CASTEQGANNSPLHF
TRBD1	TRBJ1-1	.	TRBV7-9	TGTGCCAGCAGCTCCTGGACAGGGGTGGTCACTGAAGCTTTCTTT	CASSSWTGVVTEAFF
TRBD2	TRBJ2-3	.	TRBV5-1	TGCGCCAGCAGCTTGGGCCAGCGGGAGGGGAAAGATACGCAGTATTTT	CASSLGQREGKDTQYF
TRBD1	TRBJ1-1	.	TRBV7-2	TGTGCCAGCAGCAGATGGGGACAGGTTAACACTGAAGCTTTCTTT	CASSRWGQVNTEAFF
.	TRBJ1-5	.	TRBV11-2	TGTGCCAGCAGCTTAATTTCAGGGGTAAGCAATCAGCCCCAGCATTTT	CASSLISGVSNQPQHF
TRBD1	TRBJ2-7	.	TRBV18	TGTGCCAGCTCACTCGGGACAGGGGTTTACGAGCAGTACTTC	CASSLGTGVYEQYF
.	TRBJ2-7	.	TRBV9	TGTGCCAGCAGCCCCCTTGGGGCCTACTACGAGCAGTACTTC	CASSPLGAYYEQYF
TRBD1	TRBJ1-2	few	TRBV11-2	TGTGCCAGCAGGGAAATTTCGGGACAGGGGATCGGCTACACCTTC	CASREISGQGIGYTF
.	TRBJ1-4	.	TRBV27	TGTGCCAGCAGTCGCAGGGAAGGAAATGAAAAACTGTTTTTT	CASSRREGNEKLFF
.	TRBJ2-2	.	TRBV7-9	TGTGCCAGCAGAATAGGGACACCCAACACCGGGGAGCTGTTTTTT	CASRIGTPNTGELFF
TRBD2	TRBJ2-1	.	TRBV28	TGTGCCAGCAGCTCTAGCGGGGGGAGCTCCTACAATGAGCAGTTCTTC	CASSSSGGSSYNEQFF
.	TRBJ1-6	.	TRBV7-2	TGTGCCAGCAGCCACTCCCCGGGGTCTCTAAATTCACCCCTCCACTTT	CASSHSPGSLNSPLHF
.	TRBJ2-2	.	TRBV19	TGTGCCAGTAGTGCCCCCCCAGGCATGGTGACCGGGGAGCTGTTTTTT	CASSAPPGMVTGELFF
TRBD1	TRBJ2-7	.	TRBV4-3	TGCGCCAGCAGCCAAGGTTCCGGGACAGACTCCTACGAGCAGTACTTC	CASSQGSGTDSYEQYF
.	TRBJ1-2	few	TRBV12-3/TRBV12-4	TGTGCCAGCAGCTCCCACAGGGAAGGCTACACCTTC	CASSSHREGYTF
TRBD1	TRBJ2-1	.	TRBV7-2	TGTGCCAGCAGCATAGCCGGGACAGGTTCCTACAATGAGCAGTTCTTC	CASSIAGTGSYNEQFF
.	TRBJ1-2	.	TRBV7-8	TGTGCCAGCAGCTTAGGGCAGGGGCTTGCGATCTATGGCTACACCTTC	CASSLGQGLAIYGYTF
.	TRBJ2-3	.	TRBV14	TGTGCCAGCAGCCAAACCCGACACGGCCAGGTCGTGCTAGATACGCAGTATTTT	CASSQTRHGQVVLDTQYF
TRBD2	TRBJ2-1	.	TRBV7-3	TGTGCCAGCAGTCCCGGGACTAGCACCTACAATGAGCAGTTCTTC	CASSPGTSTYNEQFF